This TCR beta chain was captured in a study of T cells after yellow fever vaccination. The CDR3 length is 16 residues. CDR1 MNHEY and CDR2 SVGEGT come from the germline V gene. V was clipped by 2 bases and J by 7 bases, with 20 bases between them. This clonotype was seen more than once but under ten times. What it binds is unknown. Researchers made TCR cDNA using 5'RACE template switching, and this step added a universal primer site and UMIs. MiXCR was run by TCRdb on the 5' RACE reads, yielding one entry per CDR3 protein. The repertoire holds fewer than 500,000 distinct CDR3 sequences, with 18% as singletons. Overall study findings and caveats: Researchers cautioned that FACS-sorted repertoires could harbor abundant clonotypes contaminating from the bulk population. Compared with primary, the secondary response was weaker and peaked at day 5, not 15.

This TCR came from a man between 18 and 29 years old who received the YFV17D yellow fever vaccine. Sequenced material: PBMCs, taken before the yellow fever booster vaccination. The rearrangement joins TRBV6-2 or TRBV6-3 to TRBJ2-5; TRBD1 might be the D (5 bases). The CDR3 protein is CASSYLGQTTAGTQYF. The CDR3 nucleotides read TGTGCCAGCAGTTACCTCGGACAAACCACGGCAGGGACCCAGTACTTC.